These 28 T cell receptor beta chains were all obtained from the same sample, sequenced in a study of shared clonotypes between healthy human individuals. Here immunoSEQ multiplex PCR was the method, and the copy in TCRdb shows in-frame clones only, minus some. The sample has more than 550,000 clones; 90% are singletons. Sequencing was carried out using memory CD8+ T cells from PBMCs. Noted subset: CD45RO+ cells pooled with CCR7-negative TemRA cells. All receptors derive from a young man in good health. Some clones in this sample may be carry-over from other donors' samples.

This clone came up a few times. The J gene is TRBJ1-2, the V gene TRBV7-9; D not certain. Germline CDR1 and CDR2: SEHNR and FQNEAQ (reference sequence). There are 15 residues in the CDR3. Trimming stripped 1 base from V and 6 bases from J, with 15 bases between. The CDR3 loop is CASSLVRGLVDGYTF. CDR3 in DNA: TGTGCCAGCAGCTTAGTTCGAGGGCTTGTAGATGGCTACACCTTC. Full variable domain (missing parts from reference TRBV7-9 and TRBJ1-2): DTGVSQNPRHKITKRGQNVTFRCDPISEHNRLYWYRQTLGQGPEFLTYFQNEAQLEKSRLLSDRFSAERPKGSFSTLEIQRTEQGDSAMYLCASSLVRGLVDGYTFGSGTRLTVV.

V usage is TRBV10-3 and J usage is TRBJ1-2; maybe TRBD1 (5 bases). CDR3 length: 13 residues. Germline V gene data show CDR1 as ENHRY and CDR2 as SYGVKD. Trimming pared 8 bases from V and 1 base from J, leaving 11 bases between. The CDR3 region is CAIEEGFNYGYTF. CDR3 in DNA: TGTGCCATCGAGGAGGGGTTTAACTATGGCTACACCTTC.

This clone was detected only a few times. The gene calls are TRBV9 and TRBJ1-1; D possibly corresponds to TRBD1 (5 bases). Looked up from germline, CDR1 is SGDLS and CDR2 is YYNGEE. The CDR3 has 15 residues. V lost 0 bases and J lost 1, with 10 bases in between. In nucleotides, the CDR3 is TGTGCCAGCAGCGTAGTCGGGGGTGGGAACACTGAAGCTTTCTTT. Encoded protein: CASSVVGGGNTEAFF. Supplemented by reference TRBV9 and TRBJ1-1, the full variable domain reads DSGVTQTPKHLITATGQRVTLRCSPRSGDLSVYWYQQSLDQGLQFLIQYYNGEERAKGNILERFSAQQFPDLHSELNLSSLELGDSALYFCASSVVGGGNTEAFFGQGTRLTVV.

J is TRBJ2-7 and V is TRBV10-3, with TRBD2 as a possible D gene (5 bases). This CDR3 contains 16 residues. The V gene's germline CDR1 is ENHRY and CDR2 SYGVKD. V gave up 0 bases and J gave up 0 bases, with 12 bases separating them. As DNA, the CDR3 is TGTGCCATCAGTGAGTCGTCGGGGAGCCCCTCCTACGAGCAGTACTTC. Its translation: CAISESSGSPSYEQYF.

The rearrangement uses TRBV27 and TRBJ1-1; D is unresolved. Between the trimmed V and J ends, which lost 3 bases and 9 bases, there was a span of 14 bases. The CDR3 has 13 residues. CDR1 and CDR2 from the germline V gene are MNHEY and SMNVEV (reference sequence). CDR3 residues: CASSFPGDSKAFF. CDR3 nucleotides: TGTGCCAGCAGTTTCCCGGGCGACTCTAAAGCTTTCTTT.

This chain connects TRBV7-9 to TRBJ1-2; tentative D call: TRBD1 (5 bases). The V gene lost 10 bases and the J gene lost 2 bases, with 17 bases spanning the gap. CDR1 is SEHNR and CDR2 is FQNEAQ in the germline V gene (reference sequence). The CDR3 extends over 14 amino acids. The CDR3 sequence is CAIQGFDPNYGYTF. In nucleotides, the CDR3 is TGTGCCATCCAGGGTTTCGATCCGAACTATGGCTACACCTTC.

Here the CDR3 reads CASSILREVTNEQFF. DNA for the CDR3: TGTGCCAGTAGTATTTTGCGGGAGGTAACCAATGAGCAGTTCTTC. The chain employs TRBV19 and TRBJ2-1; 8 bases align to TRBD2. Germline values: CDR1 LNHDA, CDR2 SQIVND (reference sequence). Germline trimming cut 3 bases from V and 6 bases from J; bases unmatched to any gene: 7. This CDR3 comprises 15 residues.

The gene calls are TRBV7-2 and TRBJ1-1; D call uncertain. Germline lookup yields CDR1 SGHTA and CDR2 FQGNSA. The CDR3 consists of 15 residues. V gave up 4 bases and J gave up 0 bases, with 12 bases separating them. CDR3 amino acids: CASSSRSRVNTEAFF. The CDR3 nucleotides are TGTGCCAGCAGCTCCCGTTCGAGGGTGAACACTGAAGCTTTCTTT.

The chain combines TRBV15 with TRBJ2-6, with a tentative D call TRBD2 (5 bases). Trimming took 5 bases from V and 4 from J, leaving 15 bases between them. CDR1 LNHNV and CDR2 YYDKDF come from the germline V gene (reference sequence). The length of the CDR3 is 16 residues. The CDR3 DNA is TGTGCCACCAGCTCGACTATTAAGTCAGGGGCCAACGTCCTGACTTTC. It yields the protein CATSSTIKSGANVLTF.

The gene calls are TRBV5-4 and TRBJ1-2, with TRBD1 matching over 9 bases. V was clipped by 3 bases and J by 7 bases; unmatched bases: 4. Germline V gives CDR1 SGHNT, CDR2 YYREEE (reference sequence). CDR3 length: 13 residues. The CDR3 spells CASSSWTGVGYTF. The DNA for the CDR3 is TGTGCCAGCAGCTCTTGGACAGGGGTTGGCTACACCTTC. Variable domain in full (rest from reference TRBV5-4 and TRBJ1-2): ETGVTQSPTHLIKTRGQQVTLRCSSQSGHNTVSWYQQALGQGPQFIFQYYREEENGRGNFPPRFSGLQFPNYSSELNVNALELDDSALYLCASSSWTGVGYTFGSGTRLTVV.

The DNA of the CDR3 is TGTGCCAGCAGTTCAGGGGAAGGAAATCAGCCCCAGCATTTT. As protein: CASSSGEGNQPQHF. The gene calls are TRBV27 and TRBJ1-5, with D possibly matching TRBD1 (6 bases). CDR1 MNHEY and CDR2 SMNVEV come from the germline V gene (reference sequence). This CDR3 has 14 amino acids. Trimming shortened V by 4 bases and J by 4 bases, and 11 bases separated the two germline ends.

The gene calls are TRBV5-1 and TRBJ2-7; 7 positions agree with TRBD2. In germline, CDR1 is SGHRS, CDR2 YFSETQ. The CDR3 runs 14 residues. The ends lost 7 bases at V and 0 bases at J; junction bases unmatched: 7. In DNA, the CDR3 is TGCGCCAGCGGATTAGCGGGTCTCTCCTACGAGCAGTACTTC. Residues: CASGLAGLSYEQYF. The variable domain in full, completed from reference TRBV5-1 and TRBJ2-7, reads KAGVTQTPRYLIKTRGQQVTLSCSPISGHRSVSWYQQTPGQGLQFLFEYFSETQRNKGNFPGRFSGRQFSNSRSEMNVSTLELGDSALYLCASGLAGLSYEQYFGPGTRLTVT.

The chain combines TRBV10-2 with TRBJ2-2; no clear D gene. CDR1 is WSHSY, CDR2 SAAADI, per germline. The CDR3 sequence is 16 residues long. The V and J ends lost 0 bases and 1 base respectively, with 9 bases between them. CDR3 sequence (DNA): TGCGCCAGCAGTGAGTCGGAACCAGGGAACACCGGGGAGCTGTTTTTT. Its protein is CASSESEPGNTGELFF.

The V and J genes are TRBV27 and TRBJ2-1; unclear D gene. Deletions cut 5 bases from V and 0 bases from J, with 20 bases between. The germline CDR1 and CDR2 sequences are MNHEY and SMNVEV (reference sequence). This CDR3 has 18 amino acids. CDR3 loop: CASSLPPAPWSSYNEQFF. The CDR3 DNA follows: TGTGCCAGCAGTCTTCCTCCAGCCCCTTGGAGCTCCTACAATGAGCAGTTCTTC.

The chain uses TRBV5-1 and TRBJ1-3, with D unclear. From germline, CDR1 is SGHRS and CDR2 YFSETQ. CDR3 length: 16 residues. Trimming shortened V by 0 bases and J by 0 bases, and 10 bases separated the two germline ends. The CDR3 DNA reads as TGCGCCAGCAGCTTGGTTCTGTTTTCCTCTGGAAACACCATATATTTT. Translated, it gives CASSLVLFSSGNTIYF. The whole variable domain, filled in from reference TRBV5-1 and TRBJ1-3, reads KAGVTQTPRYLIKTRGQQVTLSCSPISGHRSVSWYQQTPGQGLQFLFEYFSETQRNKGNFPGRFSGRQFSNSRSEMNVSTLELGDSALYLCASSLVLFSSGNTIYFGEGSWLTVV.

V is TRBV28 and J is TRBJ2-5; weak D call: TRBD2 (6 bases). This CDR3 is built from 18 residues. The germline V gene has CDR1 MDHEN and CDR2 SYDVKM. With 1 base removed from V and 2 bases from J, the gap between germline ends came to 20 bases. CDR3 residues: CASSLFPPGGSPQETQYF. The CDR3 DNA follows: TGTGCCAGCAGTTTATTTCCGCCTGGGGGGTCACCACAAGAGACCCAGTACTTC.

The chain couples TRBV27 to TRBJ1-2, with 7 nucleotides matching TRBD1. Per the germline V gene, CDR1 is MNHEY and CDR2 is SMNVEV (reference sequence). V dropped 4 bases and J dropped 1; count of bases not matched to a gene: 6. This CDR3 has 15 amino acids. CDR3 residues: CASSSDRAFNYGYTF. The DNA for the CDR3 is TGTGCCAGCAGTTCTGACAGGGCTTTTAACTATGGCTACACCTTC.

This rearrangement joins TRBV27 to TRBJ1-1, with D maybe TRBD1 (5 bases). Germline V gene lookup returns CDR1 MNHEY and CDR2 SMNVEV (reference sequence). The V end was cut by 7 bases, the J end by 5 bases, with 20 bases between. This CDR3 is 15 amino acids long. CDR3 DNA sequence: TGTGCCAGCACCCTTCTCACCGGGGGACCTACTGAAGCTTTCTTT. Amino acid sequence: CASTLLTGGPTEAFF.

J is TRBJ2-1 and V is TRBV7-9; the match to TRBD2 covers 13 bases. Germline V gene sequence: CDR1 SEHNR, CDR2 FQNEAQ (reference sequence). V shed 5 bases and J 8 bases; nucleotides not matched to a gene: 6. The CDR3 runs to 15 residues. CDR3 in amino acids: CASSTGLAGVDEQFF. The CDR3 DNA is TGTGCCAGCAGCACAGGACTAGCGGGAGTCGATGAGCAGTTCTTC.

The gene calls are TRBV18 and TRBJ2-2; the D is unclear. V dropped 2 bases and J dropped 1 base, with 11 bases sitting between them. This CDR3 is built from 16 residues. Germline CDR1 is KGHSH and CDR2 is LQKENI. CDR3 DNA sequence: TGTGCCAGCTCACCAGGTGGCGGCATGAACACCGGGGAGCTGTTTTTT. Protein product: CASSPGGGMNTGELFF.

The chain uses TRBV6-4 and TRBJ1-2; perhaps TRBD1 as D (6 bases). Per the germline V gene, CDR1 is MRHNA and CDR2 is SNTAGT. V gave up 2 bases and J gave up 4 bases, with 8 bases separating them. This CDR3 has 13 residues. Here the CDR3 reads CASSDGGGYGYTF. CDR3 DNA: TGTGCCAGCAGTGACGGGGGCGGCTATGGCTACACCTTC.

The chain couples TRBV28 to TRBJ2-1; no clear D. The CDR3 spans 17 residues. The germline CDR1 and CDR2 sequences are MDHEN and SYDVKM. V dropped 5 bases and J dropped 2 bases, with 19 bases sitting between them. In DNA form, the CDR3 reads TGTGCCAGCAGTCATTTGCCGAAAGGGTTGGCCTACAATGAGCAGTTCTTC. Its protein product is CASSHLPKGLAYNEQFF. The complete variable domain, with remaining parts taken from reference TRBV28 and TRBJ2-1, reads DVKVTQSSRYLVKRTGEKVFLECVQDMDHENMFWYRQDPGLGLRLIYFSYDVKMKEKGDIPEGYSVSREKKERFSLILESASTNQTSMYLCASSHLPKGLAYNEQFFGPGTRLTVL.

This clone was seen more than once but under ten times. V usage is TRBV7-9 and J usage is TRBJ1-5; D unclear. Germline V gives CDR1 SEHNR, CDR2 FQNEAQ (reference sequence). The CDR3 covers 14 residues. V lost 5 bases and J 4 bases, leaving 12 bases between the germline ends. The CDR3 DNA reads as TGTGCCAGCAGCCCTACTCAGGCGAATCAGCCCCAGCATTTT. Translated, it gives CASSPTQANQPQHF. The full variable domain, rest sourced from reference TRBV7-9 and TRBJ1-5, is DTGVSQNPRHKITKRGQNVTFRCDPISEHNRLYWYRQTLGQGPEFLTYFQNEAQLEKSRLLSDRFSAERPKGSFSTLEIQRTEQGDSAMYLCASSPTQANQPQHFGDGTRLSIL.

The sample holds one count of this clone. V usage is TRBV7-9 and J usage is TRBJ2-7; possibly TRBD1 for D (6 bases). V was pared by 2 bases and J by 3 bases, with 14 bases between. The germline CDR1 and CDR2 sequences are SEHNR and FQNEAQ (reference sequence). This CDR3 is built from 15 residues. Here the CDR3 DNA reads TGTGCCAGCAGCTTATTGCAGGGGCCAAACTACGAGCAGTACTTC. Amino acids: CASSLLQGPNYEQYF.

The chain is built from TRBV6-1 and TRBJ2-7; TRBD1 might be the D (6 bases). The germline V gene encodes CDR1 MNHNS and CDR2 SASEGT. V shed 4 bases and J shed 6 bases, with 16 bases lying between them. The CDR3 sequence is 14 residues long. The CDR3 is CASSAGHRTIEQYF. The CDR3 region has the DNA TGTGCCAGCAGTGCGGGACACCGGACGATCGAGCAGTACTTC.

The rearrangement uses TRBV6-1 and TRBJ2-7; TRBD1 is a possible D gene (6 bases). Germline-derived CDR1 and CDR2 are MNHNS and SASEGT. The V gene lost 4 bases and the J gene lost 6 bases, with 19 bases spanning the gap. The CDR3 has 15 amino acids. CDR3 loop: CASSVTRAGAVEQYF. As DNA, the CDR3 is TGTGCCAGCAGTGTCACCAGGGCAGGGGCAGTCGAGCAGTACTTC.

V is TRBV6-1 and J is TRBJ2-1, with TRBD2 identical over 8 bases. The V and J ends lost 2 bases and 4 bases, in that order; junction bases with no gene match: 7. The germline CDR1 and CDR2 sequences are MNHNS and SASEGT. CDR3 length: 16 residues. DNA of the CDR3: TGTGCCAGCAGTGAATTGGTCGGGAGGGTATACAATGAGCAGTTCTTC. This sequence encodes CASSELVGRVYNEQFF.

J is TRBJ2-7 and V is TRBV5-6, with D unresolved. CDR1 and CDR2 (germline): SGHDT, YYEEEE. The CDR3 covers 14 residues. Trimming shortened V by 2 bases and J by 3 bases, and 12 bases separated the two germline ends. CDR3 bases: TGTGCCAGCAGCTTTCAGACCGGCTTCTACGAGCAGTACTTC. Translating it yields CASSFQTGFYEQYF.